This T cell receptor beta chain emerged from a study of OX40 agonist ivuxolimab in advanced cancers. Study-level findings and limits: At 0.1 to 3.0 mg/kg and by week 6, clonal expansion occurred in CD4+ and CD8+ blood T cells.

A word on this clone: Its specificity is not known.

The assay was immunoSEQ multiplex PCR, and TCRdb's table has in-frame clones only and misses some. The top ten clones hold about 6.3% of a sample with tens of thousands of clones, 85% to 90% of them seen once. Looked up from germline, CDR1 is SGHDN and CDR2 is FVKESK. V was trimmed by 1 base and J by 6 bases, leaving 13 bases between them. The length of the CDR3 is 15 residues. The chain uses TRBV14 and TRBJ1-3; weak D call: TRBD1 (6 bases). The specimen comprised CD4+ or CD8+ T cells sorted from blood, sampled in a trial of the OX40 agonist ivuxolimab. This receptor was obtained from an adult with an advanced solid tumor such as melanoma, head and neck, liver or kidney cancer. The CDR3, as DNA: TGTGCCAGCAGCCAAGTTACAGGGCGGGCAAACACCATATATTTT. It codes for CASSQVTGRANTIYF.